Each of the 7 T cell receptor beta chains below was sequenced from the same sample in a study of control samples from healthy donors and cancer patients. The table came from immunoSEQ multiplex PCR; TCRdb's copy has only in-frame clones and leaves some out. Found here are roughly 99,000 clones, roughly 86% of them singletons; the top ten hold roughly 2%. Input material: blood. The receptor source for this set is a man aged 60 to 69 in good health.

The genes are TRBV9 and TRBJ1-3; D is ambiguous. Germline CDR1 reads SGDLS; CDR2 reads YYNGEE. The CDR3 runs to 13 residues. V lost 3 bases and J lost 3, with 7 bases in between. The CDR3: CASSGSDGNTIYF. CDR3 nucleotides: TGTGCCAGCAGCGGGTCGGATGGAAACACCATATATTTT.

The J gene is TRBJ1-6, the V gene TRBV15; tentatively, D is TRBD1 (5 bases). Germline values: CDR1 LNHNV, CDR2 YYDKDF (reference sequence). The CDR3 has 17 residues. Trimming took 0 bases from V and 2 from J, leaving 11 bases between them. The CDR3 loop is CATSRDYGGTYNSPLHF. The CDR3, as DNA: TGTGCCACCAGCAGAGATTATGGGGGGACCTATAATTCACCCCTCCACTTT.

This chain joins TRBV21-1 and TRBJ2-1; the DNA was not compared with TRBD2, the D call given in the table. TRBV21-1 is designated a pseudogene. The CDR3 has 15 residues. The CDR3, as DNA: TGTGCCAGCAAGTCCCAAGATGGGGGGATCAATGAGCAGTTCTTC. Its translation: CASKSQDGGINEQFF.

This clone appeared a few times. This chain joins TRBV5-4 and TRBJ2-7; D unresolved. The CDR3 covers 14 residues. CDR1 and CDR2 (germline): SGHNT, YYREEE (reference sequence). The germline V and J ends were trimmed by 4 bases and 6 bases, with 17 bases remaining between them. In DNA form, the CDR3 reads TGTGCCAGCAGCGGGATTGGAGTTTCTGCCGAGCAGTACTTC. Protein sequence: CASSGIGVSAEQYF. The whole variable domain, filled in from reference TRBV5-4 and TRBJ2-7, reads ETGVTQSPTHLIKTRGQQVTLRCSSQSGHNTVSWYQQALGQGPQFIFQYYREEENGRGNFPPRFSGLQFPNYSSELNVNALELDDSALYLCASSGIGVSAEQYFGPGTRLTVT.

This chain links TRBV9 with TRBJ2-2; D gene uncertain. Germline lookup yields CDR1 SGDLS and CDR2 YYNGEE. The CDR3 extends over 16 amino acids. The ends were cut back, 4 bases at V and 2 bases at J, with 15 bases in the middle. The CDR3 DNA sequence: TGTGCCAGCAGCCCTTTTGGTGGCAGTAACACCGGGGAGCTGTTTTTT. Translation: CASSPFGGSNTGELFF.

This rearrangement joins TRBV3-1 (or the pseudogene TRBV3-2) to TRBJ2-3; D might be TRBD1 (5 bases). The CDR3 is made up of 16 amino acids. The germline V gene encodes CDR1 LGHDT and CDR2 YNNKEL (reference sequence). V was pared by 1 base and J by 3 bases, with 14 bases between. CDR3 sequence: CASSQGVGRGTDTQYF. Here the CDR3 DNA reads TGTGCCAGCAGCCAAGGGGTCGGTAGGGGTACAGATACGCAGTATTTT.

The rearrangement uses TRBV3-1 (or the pseudogene TRBV3-2) and TRBJ1-2; tentatively, D is TRBD1 (5 bases). CDR1 is LGHDT, CDR2 YNNKEL, per germline (reference sequence). There are 14 residues in the CDR3. Trimming took 4 bases from V and 3 from J, leaving 12 bases between them. In DNA, the CDR3 is TGTGCCAGCAGCCCCACGACAGCTGACTATGGCTACACCTTC. Protein sequence: CASSPTTADYGYTF.